This TCR beta chain appears in the sequencing data of a study of CD8+CD57+ T cells in acquired aplastic anemia. The table lists this clonotype with a few counts. Profiles of TCR beta VDJ and CDR3 were generated from a genomic DNA template. TCRdb ran MiXCR on the reads and lists one entry per CDR3 protein. The table has some 140,000 distinct CDR3 sequences, just over 50% seen once. Selection for sequencing was limited to patients who had shown CD8+CD57+ cell expansion by flow cytometry. V lost 3 bases and J lost 4, with 9 bases in between. The germline V gene has CDR1 MGHDK and CDR2 SYGVNS. This CDR3 is built from 14 residues.

The clonotype originates from a human donor with aplastic anemia. This chain joins TRBV25-1 and TRBJ1-4, with D uncertain. The specimen was sorted CD4+, CD8+, or CD8+CD57+ T cells (not recorded which) from PBMCs. The CDR3 sequence: CASSDLAINEKLFF. The CDR3 DNA reads TGTGCCAGCAGTGATCTGGCGATTAATGAAAAACTGTTTTTT.